These 14 T cell receptor beta chains share one sample of origin, sequenced in a study of CD4 T cells in relation to SARS-CoV-2 and coronaviruses. Unexposed donor CD4+ T cells date from about 2010-2018, before the COVID-19 pandemic. Measured with immunoSEQ multiplex PCR; TCRdb has only the in-frame clones, and not every one. The data contain 65,000 or so clones, over 90% of them seen just once; the ten biggest clones take up around 0.13%. Sequencing was performed on naive CD4+ T cells from PBMCs. As to subset: naive CD4+ T cells isolated by negative enrichment. The source of these receptors is a human donor in good health.

This chain connects TRBV19 to TRBJ2-1, with 10 bases that match TRBD2. Germline V lookup: CDR1 LNHDA, CDR2 SQIVND (reference sequence). This CDR3 is 15 amino acids long. The J segment lost 4 bases and the V segment lost 5 bases, leaving 5 bases of the junction unmatched. CDR3 DNA sequence: TGTGCCAGTAGTCTCGGGACTAGCGCGTACAATGAGCAGTTCTTC. Amino acid sequence: CASSLGTSAYNEQFF.

The count of this clone is one. Germline is not matched at one junction end, which may reflect a read error. The chain combines TRBV19 with TRBJ2-1; D call uncertain. Germline assignment: CDR1 LNHDA and CDR2 SQIVND (reference sequence). The CDR3 spans 16 residues. The CDR3 nucleotides are TGTGCCAGTAGTATAGCCCCTCGCGTCTCCGACAATGAGCAGTTCTTC. Its translation: CASSIAPRVSDNEQFF.

The V gene is TRBV14, the J gene TRBJ2-6, with D hard to call. Trimming pared 8 bases from V and 0 bases from J, leaving 8 bases between. The CDR3 length is 14 residues. Germline lookup yields CDR1 SGHDN and CDR2 FVKESK. CDR3 in amino acids: CASARSSGANVLTF. CDR3 DNA: TGTGCCAGCGCCCGAAGCTCTGGGGCCAACGTCCTGACTTTC.

The chain couples TRBV28 to TRBJ1-2; unclear D gene. The CDR3 is 12 residues long. The V gene's germline CDR1 is MDHEN and CDR2 SYDVKM. Trimming left V 6 bases short and J 10 bases short, with 15 bases between. The CDR3: CASSPRVRTYTF. CDR3 nucleotide sequence: TGTGCCAGCAGCCCGAGAGTGAGGACCTACACCTTC.

The chain links TRBV7-2 to TRBJ2-3; D may match TRBD1 or TRBD2 (5 bases each). This CDR3 comprises 14 residues. V was pared by 3 bases and J by 7 bases, with 14 bases between. Germline values: CDR1 SGHTA, CDR2 FQGNSA. The CDR3 is CASSFRDLLNTQYF. CDR3 nucleotide sequence: TGTGCCAGCAGCTTCCGGGACCTCCTAAATACGCAGTATTTT.

The chain links TRBV28 to TRBJ1-2; maybe TRBD1 (6 bases). The ends were cut back, 5 bases at V and 10 bases at J, with 17 bases in the middle. The CDR3 loop spans 13 amino acids. Germline-derived CDR1 and CDR2 are MDHEN and SYDVKM. The DNA for the CDR3 is TGTGCCAGCAGTCTCGCCCAGGGGCTTGACTACACCTTC. Its translation is CASSLAQGLDYTF.

The chain joins TRBV5-1 to TRBJ2-7; TRBD2 matches at 8 bases. Looked up from germline, CDR1 is SGHRS and CDR2 is YFSETQ. The CDR3 runs to 13 residues. V was pared by 5 bases and J by 6 bases, with 7 bases of the junction left unmatched. The CDR3 reads CASRRAGGSEQYF. In DNA, the CDR3 is TGCGCCAGCAGACGGGCGGGAGGAAGCGAGCAGTACTTC.

J is TRBJ2-7 and V is TRBV28; TRBD2 might be the D (6 bases). V was trimmed by 5 bases and J by 6 bases, leaving 14 bases between them. In germline, CDR1 is MDHEN, CDR2 SYDVKM. This CDR3 region has 13 residues. The CDR3 DNA is TGTGCCAGCAGTCCGCCGGGAGTGCGCGAGCAGTACTTC. Translating gives CASSPPGVREQYF.

This clone was recorded once. The chain carries TRBV29-1 and TRBJ2-2; 11 bases agree with TRBD1. The germline V gene encodes CDR1 SQVTM and CDR2 ANQGSEA. Trimming removed 6 bases from V and 4 bases from J; junction bases left unmatched: 7. The CDR3 runs to 15 residues. The CDR3 loop is CSVTTDRGLTGELFF. In nucleotides, the CDR3 is TGCAGCGTGACCACGGACAGGGGGCTCACCGGGGAGCTGTTTTTT.

This chain joins TRBV11-2 and TRBJ2-7; TRBD2 agrees at 11 bases. Germline lookup yields CDR1 SGHAT and CDR2 FQNNGV. This CDR3 has 17 amino acids. Unmatched junction bases numbered 11, after V lost 5 bases and J lost 2 bases. The CDR3 sequence: CASSPPSGRFRTYEQYF. Here the CDR3 DNA reads TGTGCCAGCAGCCCCCCTAGCGGGAGGTTCCGGACCTACGAGCAGTACTTC.

This clone was observed a single time. The chain combines TRBV27 with TRBJ2-1; unclear D gene. Germline-derived CDR1 and CDR2 are MNHEY and SMNVEV (reference sequence). Trimming took off 3 bases at V and 11 bases at J, with 8 bases between the two ends. The length of the CDR3 is 11 residues. This chain's CDR3 is CASSFGRKQFF. As DNA, the CDR3 is TGTGCCAGCAGTTTCGGGCGGAAGCAGTTCTTC.

The chain employs TRBV28 and TRBJ2-7; 7 bases line up with TRBD1. The CDR3 has 15 amino acids. V dropped 5 bases and J dropped 4; count of bases not matched to a gene: 11. In germline, CDR1 is MDHEN, CDR2 SYDVKM. The CDR3 bases are TGTGCCAGCAGTCCCCCGGGGACAGCTACATACGAGCAGTACTTC. It yields the protein CASSPPGTATYEQYF.

This chain connects TRBV5-1 to TRBJ2-1; 10 bases agree with TRBD2. Germline assignment: CDR1 SGHRS and CDR2 YFSETQ. The CDR3 runs to 18 residues. The V and J ends lost 4 bases and 6 bases, in that order; junction bases with no gene match: 16. CDR3 in amino acids: CASSASEASGSFSNEQFF. In DNA, the CDR3 is TGCGCCAGCAGCGCTTCTGAGGCTAGCGGGAGTTTTAGCAATGAGCAGTTCTTC.

The rearrangement uses TRBV13 and TRBJ2-7; 8 bases map to TRBD1. Germline V gene lookup returns CDR1 PRHDT and CDR2 FYEKMQ (reference sequence). V shed 5 bases and J 2 bases; nucleotides not matched to a gene: 5. The CDR3 consists of 14 residues. The DNA of the CDR3 is TGTGCCAGCAGCCTTAGGACAGGGACCTACGAGCAGTACTTC. As protein: CASSLRTGTYEQYF.